This T cell receptor beta chain derives from a study of radiation and T cells in renal cell carcinoma. The study, taken as a whole, reports: From baseline, blood top tumor clonotypes peaked at 2 weeks post-radiation. Pretreatment tumor biopsies were lacking, so baseline clonotypes are unknown.

Germline CDR1 and CDR2: KGHSH and LQKENI. CDR3 size: 18 residues. With V trimmed by 3 bases and J by 0 bases, 13 bases remained unmatched. Comment on this clone: Its specificity is not known.

The time point here: blood 4 weeks post-SBRT, at nephrectomy. The treatment here: 15 Gy SBRT to primary tumor, nephrectomy 4 weeks later. After SBRT, blood was collected at 2 and 4 weeks, plus baseline. The tumor was a clear cell renal cell carcinoma. Clones were read by immunoSEQ multiplex PCR, and TCRdb kept only the in-frame ones, dropping some. This table has approximately 150,000 clones, approximately 86% appearing once. The chain employs TRBV18 and TRBJ1-1; 7 bases align to TRBD1. Here the sequenced sample was blood, taken from a patient whose treatment included radiotherapy and nephrectomy. This receptor was obtained from a woman between 50 and 59 years old with renal cell carcinoma. The CDR3 sequence: CASSPLRGQIIMNTEAFF. CDR3 sequence (DNA): TGTGCCAGCTCACCCCTAAGGGGACAGATAATAATGAACACTGAAGCTTTCTTT.